This TCR beta chain comes out of a study of cytomegalovirus exposure and HLA in healthy donors (dated by TCRdb to the late 2010s). Regarding the research as a whole: In an earlier analysis of 587 of the donors, about 270 Gb of sequence data and 100 million or so unique TCR beta sequences from 180 million or so T cells were reported. Roughly 300 gigabases of sequencing data and tens of millions of unique TCR sequences were included in an early release covering about 620 HLA-typed donors. Of the roughly 400 genotyped donors, about 80% fell in the genetic ancestry cluster associated with self-reported Caucasian donors. The study was designed to test whether signatures of past pathogen exposure could be identified by cataloging public T cell receptors. The study profiled the T cell repertoires of hundreds of subjects by immunosequencing and related them to cytomegalovirus serostatus. Along with the roughly 670-subject first cohort, a separate validation cohort of over a hundred different subjects was used. To predict cytomegalovirus infection status, the study brought together high-throughput TCR immunosequencing, statistical association of individual TCRs with disease status, and machine learning. In a later analysis, previously published TCR beta repertoires from 600 to 850 donors were re-analyzed and high-resolution HLA genotyping was added so that TCR occurrence patterns could be studied. The later analysis used no new phenotypic data to find candidate immune exposures, relying instead on TCR beta sequences and their occurrence across donors. In an earlier analysis of over 550 of the donors, high-throughput TCR beta sequencing was used to judge whether each TCR beta V gene segment behaved as functional or pseudogenic. Donor age, sex, ethnicity and CMV serostatus were compiled together with the repertoire data. Genome-wide SNP genotypes for about 55% of the 666 donors were used in a later genetic analysis, which treated that subset as a discovery cohort. Every discovery cohort repertoire had been produced on one sequencing platform. Both class I and class II loci were covered by HLA typing, at four-digit resolution. Typing coverage differed by locus: A, B, C, DRB1 and DQB1 were typed in roughly 620-630 donors, DQA1 in 500 to 550, DPA1 in 606, and DPB1 in 400 to 490. About five DR-DQ haplotypes were treated as single units for association and clustering because of strong linkage in the cohort. On average, around 200,000 unique TCR beta nucleotide sequences were sequenced per donor among a few hundred genotyped donors of the cohort, with roughly 18% of those sequences being non-productive.

The library was generated by the immunoSEQ multiplex PCR assay. The multiplex PCR relied on a mix of 60 forward primers for TCR Vbeta segments and 13 reverse primers for TCR Jbeta segments. Amplification of the CDR3 region of rearranged TCR beta genes was performed with a multiplex PCR assay on genomic DNA. The Illumina HiSeq System was used to sequence the amplified TCR beta libraries as 87-base-pair reads. Per the original workflow: A later analysis counted approximately 76 million unique TCR beta chains across the 550 to 800 repertoires, and 9 million to 14 million of these chains were shared by at least two donors. Raw reads were error-corrected and collapsed into unique sequences with a nearest-neighbor algorithm that merged closely related sequences to remove PCR and sequencing errors. To assign V, D and J gene segments, CDR3 sequences were aligned to IMGT reference sequences. For a sequence to be retained, a match of at least six nucleotides to both a V gene segment and a J gene segment was required. A rearrangement was called productive if the CDR3 had no stop codons and remained in frame with V and J, and every other rearrangement was called non-productive. CDR3 was defined according to IMGT convention as the region running from the second conserved V-encoded cysteine to the conserved J-encoded phenylalanine. The earlier analysis of about 610 of the donors excluded any sequence lacking an unambiguous match to a single V gene segment. An earlier analysis of almost 600 of the donors classified V segments as functional when productive rearrangements were above 56.7% and as segregating when the standard deviation between donors was above 5%. To diagnose cytomegalovirus status from the catalog of TCR beta chain sequences, a statistical classification framework was built. In a later analysis, TCR nucleotide sequences were compared against IMGT/GENE-DB human TR gene sequences so that V and J genes could be assigned. Using the TCRdist pipeline, a later analysis assigned CDR3 sequences along with most-parsimonious VDJ recombination scenarios. In a later analysis, each TCR beta chain was defined by its CDR3 amino acid sequence together with its V-gene family, and reads without a unique V-gene family were excluded. In a later analysis, a few hundred highly shared, low-generation-probability nucleotide sequences were removed to address suspected cross-contamination and a sequencing artifact. A later analysis calculated a clonal expansion index for each public chain from normalized within-repertoire ranks of inferred template counts. In a later analysis, generation probabilities were computed using a VDJ recombination model fitted to out-of-frame rearrangements, and the results were checked against IGoR. Hypergeometric tests were used in a later analysis to score TCR-TCR, TCR-HLA and TCR-CMV co-occurrence, with a repertoire-size bias correction applied to the TCR pairs. A later analysis estimated false discovery rates by permuting HLA or CMV assignments 20 times. A later analysis grouped co-occurring TCRs with DBSCAN, adding TCRdist sequence similarity when clustering within HLA-allele-positive subsets. For co-occurrence clustering, repertoires with fewer than 30,000 or more than 120,000 public chains were excluded, along with roughly 5 repertoires with anomalous nucleotide sharing. TCRdb holds this immuneACCESS table with in-frame rearrangements only. Some clones are missing; in checked studies, unresolved V genes explain under half, and the rest has no known cause. V, J and clone size were drawn from that table, and D and trimming were deduced from the DNA. In this sample the table shows about 190,000 clones, 81% of which occur a single time. The ten largest account for around 4% of the sample.

From the germline V gene, CDR1 is LGHNA and CDR2 is YSLEER. V gives up 0 bases and J gives up 2 bases, and the segment between their germline ends measures 14 bases. CDR3 length: 16 amino acids, cysteine to phenylalanine. The read is trimmed to its CDR3 DNA, 48 bases read in frame from base 1. Overall study results and their limits: Several of the top co-occurrence clusters appeared to be linked to parvovirus B19, influenza, CMV and Epstein-Barr virus, according to a later analysis. The study gave a list of under 200 TCR beta chains associated with cytomegalovirus. The authors suggested that the approach could potentially be generalized to other disease states and immunological phenotypes. In a later analysis, HLA-associated TCR beta chains showed more clonal expansion and lower generation probabilities than non-associated chains that were equally common. According to a later analysis, TCR association rates differed among HLA loci, with DRB1 alleles showing the most associated TCRs and HLA-C alleles showing the fewest. In vitro tests confirmed that three of the cytomegalovirus-associated TCR beta chains recognize cytomegalovirus antigens. For the cohort, immune exposure information was limited to CMV serostatus. Because counts were too low, seventeen rarely observed V segments, including chromosome 9 orphons, were excluded from the earlier analysis of 587 of the donors. The sequencing pipeline was judged likely to have produced a cluster of highly shared sequence variants as a technical artifact. Linkage disequilibrium might explain the correlated functional status among segregating V segments, but an unknown experimental factor could not be ruled out. The classifier was reported to diagnose cytomegalovirus status with high specificity and sensitivity in both the original and validation cohorts. Because the 87-base-pair reads could not distinguish some IMGT-functional V segments, including TRBV6-2 and TRBV6-3, those segments were excluded. Presence/absence analyses assumed roughly uniform sequencing depth across donors, an assumption that may not hold. In a later genetic analysis, fewer N-insertions in productive TCRs were reported among donors in an Asian-associated ancestry cluster than the roughly 640-donor mean. According to a later analysis, most CMV-associated TCR beta chains appeared to be HLA-restricted, and the HLA associations seemed to be driven largely by CMV exposure. Because some donors lacked HLA typing at each locus, the association tests relied only on the typed subset. While some public TCRs were present in many individuals, most TCR sequences turned up only very rarely across donors. A further reported finding was that TCR beta sequences accurately predicted the HLA-A and HLA-B alleles for most subjects in the first cohort. In an earlier analysis of approximately 590 of the donors, most TCR beta V segments appeared in productive rearrangements about 90% or about 30% of the time, broadly matching IMGT annotations. Specific HLA alleles were associated with around 18,000 TCR beta sequences at a false discovery rate of 0.05 in a later analysis. In a later genetic analysis, a missense DCLRE1C variant was associated with V-gene and J-gene trimming of TCR beta chains, and the association was replicated in an independent cohort. The cohort was sequenced for TCR beta chains only, and without alpha or paired-chain data the features that could be detected were limited. Assigning TCR associations to individual alleles was difficult when HLA alleles, especially DR and DQ, strongly co-occurred.

Comments on this clone: Its antigen is currently not known. No much larger clonotype is one base removed from it; base qualities were not supplied.

The cohort comprised 710 or so healthy bone marrow donors. At the time of sampling, all cohort members were nominally healthy, though unrecorded immune exposures were likely present. The donor tested CMV seronegative, placing the donor among the 350 to 400 seronegative members of the cohort. Every donor gave a peripheral blood sample, and the peripheral blood mononuclear cells from that sample were used for TCR beta sequencing. Genomic DNA extraction from the blood cell samples was performed with the Qiagen DNeasy Blood Extraction Kit. This TCR was recovered from a man aged 50-60 years in good health and CMV-seronegative. Recombination connected TRBV4-3 to TRBJ2-7, and the D gene may be TRBD2, 6 bases matching. Source material: PBMCs. The bases are TGCGCCAGCAGCCAAGATCCTTACGGGGGACCCTACGAGCAGTACTTC. It codes for CASSQDPYGGPYEQYF.